Listed below are T cell receptor beta chains from one sample, sequenced in a study of blood T cell repertoires in COVID-19. The method was immunoSEQ multiplex PCR; TCRdb's version includes in-frame clones alone and lacks a portion of them. The table records about 100,000 clones, over 75% of them present only once. Sequencing was carried out using peripheral blood. Source of these receptors: a man in his fifties or sixties with acute or convalescent COVID-19. Both conserved end residues are part of each CDR3. Fields, in order: clone size, D gene, V gene, J gene, CDR3 protein, CDR3 DNA. The D gene is left open where the match is weak. Size is omitted from some rows. Given values are once, few, many or a class for expanded clones.

.	TRBD2	TRBV10-3	TRBJ2-7	CATQFSGSSYEQYF	TGTGCCACCCAGTTTAGCGGGAGCTCCTACGAGCAGTACTTC
.	TRBD2	TRBV7-9	TRBJ2-7	CASSLWLREYSSEQYF	TGTGCCAGCAGCTTATGGTTGCGGGAGTACAGTAGCGAGCAGTACTTC
.	.	TRBV5-1	TRBJ2-6	CASSPTVNSGANVLTF	TGCGCCAGCAGCCCGACAGTAAACTCTGGGGCCAACGTCCTGACTTTC
once	TRBD2	TRBV9	TRBJ2-7	CASSVLAGAYYEQYF	TGTGCCAGCAGCGTTTTAGCGGGGGCCTACTACGAGCAGTACTTC
.	TRBD1	TRBV2	TRBJ1-1	CASSGGQGGGAFF	TGTGCCAGCAGTGGGGGACAGGGGGGAGGAGCTTTCTTT
.	.	TRBV24-1	TRBJ1-2	CATSDGQNRNGYTF	TGTGCCACCAGTGACGGTCAAAACAGGAACGGCTACACCTTC
.	TRBD2	TRBV19	TRBJ2-1	CASSTSGSSYNEQFF	TGTGCCAGTAGTACTAGCGGGAGCTCCTACAATGAGCAGTTCTTC
.	.	TRBV6-2/TRBV6-3	TRBJ2-5	CASSSNKAAQYF	TGTGCCAGCAGCTCCAATAAGGCGGCCCAGTACTTC
.	TRBD1	TRBV6-5	TRBJ1-2	CASSRTGFNGYTF	TGTGCCAGCAGTCGGACAGGTTTCAATGGCTACACCTTC
once	TRBD2	TRBV2	TRBJ2-7	CASTLAGGPYEQYF	TGTGCCAGCACCCTAGCGGGAGGGCCCTACGAGCAGTACTTC
.	.	TRBV11-2	TRBJ2-1	CASSTSLDPTYNEQFF	TGTGCCAGCAGCACTAGCCTGGACCCCACCTACAATGAGCAGTTCTTC
.	TRBD1	TRBV6-5	TRBJ1-2	CASSGTGIYGYTF	TGTGCCAGCAGCGGGACAGGGATCTATGGCTACACCTTC
.	.	TRBV4-1	TRBJ1-2	CASSATRGFTGYTF	TGCGCCAGCAGCGCCACAAGGGGGTTTACTGGCTACACCTTC
.	TRBD2	TRBV15	TRBJ2-1	CATSRDLGLGYEQFF	TGTGCCACCAGCAGAGATCTGGGACTAGGCTATGAGCAGTTCTTC
.	.	TRBV2	TRBJ2-7	CASAVSYEQYF	TGTGCCAGCGCAGTGTCCTACGAGCAGTACTTC
once	TRBD1	TRBV5-4	TRBJ2-1	CASSARDRPSYNEQFF	TGTGCCAGCAGCGCCCGGGACAGACCCTCCTACAATGAGCAGTTCTTC